One and the same sample provided the 18 T cell receptor beta chains below, sequenced in a study of blood T cell repertoires in COVID-19. Sequenced by immunoSEQ multiplex PCR; TCRdb stores in-frame clones only, minus some. The sample lists over 50,000 clones, around 81% occurring once. Sequenced input: peripheral blood. The receptor source for this set is a man between 65 and 80 years old with acute or convalescent COVID-19.

The V and J genes are TRBV27 and TRBJ1-1; TRBD1 aligns across 8 bases. CDR3 length equals 14 residues. After removal of 5 bases from V and 4 bases from J, the junction contained 6 bases not matched to a gene. Germline V gene data show CDR1 as MNHEY and CDR2 as SMNVEV (reference sequence). The CDR3 sequence is CASSPRGTGTEAFF. The CDR3 bases are TGTGCCAGCAGTCCCCGGGGGACAGGCACTGAAGCTTTCTTT.

The chain uses TRBV5-1 and TRBJ2-7; D might be TRBD1 (5 bases). Trimming left V 0 bases short and J 8 bases short, with 15 bases between. CDR1 is SGHRS, CDR2 YFSETQ, per germline. The CDR3 runs to 14 residues. This chain's CDR3 is CASSLAGSEVKQYF. In nucleotides, the CDR3 is TGCGCCAGCAGCTTGGCAGGGTCTGAGGTCAAGCAGTACTTC.

The chain links TRBV3-1 (or the pseudogene TRBV3-2) to TRBJ1-5, with 7 nucleotides matching TRBD1. This CDR3 is built from 15 residues. V lost 5 bases, J lost 4 bases, and 8 bases stayed unmatched. Germline assignment: CDR1 LGHDT and CDR2 YNNKEL (reference sequence). The CDR3 DNA reads TGTGCCAGCAGCTTACAGGGGTATCCGAATCAGCCCCAGCATTTT. It specifies CASSLQGYPNQPQHF.

This chain links TRBV19 with TRBJ2-1; D may be TRBD2 (5 bases). V dropped 1 base and J dropped 4 bases, with 11 bases sitting between them. CDR1 is LNHDA and CDR2 is SQIVND in the germline V gene (reference sequence). The CDR3 is made up of 15 amino acids. CDR3 protein: CASSIARVGYNEQFF. DNA of the CDR3: TGTGCCAGTAGTATAGCGAGGGTTGGGTACAATGAGCAGTTCTTC.

For the CDR3, the DNA is TGCGCCAGCAGCTTGGGCGGGGCAGGGAAAAACATTCAGTACTTC. This translates into CASSLGGAGKNIQYF. This chain links TRBV5-1 with TRBJ2-4; D is perhaps TRBD2 (6 bases). Germline V gives CDR1 SGHRS, CDR2 YFSETQ. There are 15 residues in the CDR3. V was trimmed by 0 bases and J by 4 bases, leaving 11 bases between them.

The rearrangement joins TRBV7-9 to TRBJ2-1; the D gene is possibly TRBD1 (6 bases). V gave up 5 bases and J gave up 0 bases, with 11 bases separating them. This CDR3 spans 15 amino acids. Looked up from germline, CDR1 is SEHNR and CDR2 is FQNEAQ (reference sequence). The CDR3 DNA is TGTGCCAGCAGCCCCGGACAGCTCTCCTACAATGAGCAGTTCTTC. It is translated as CASSPGQLSYNEQFF.

The genes are TRBV5-4 and TRBJ2-1; 12 nucleotides match TRBD1. In germline, CDR1 is SGHNT, CDR2 YYREEE (reference sequence). The CDR3 consists of 18 residues. V lost 6 bases, J lost 1 base, and 11 bases stayed unmatched. CDR3 protein: CASKGGRDRGPSYNEQFF. As DNA, the CDR3 is TGTGCCAGCAAAGGGGGTCGGGACAGGGGGCCGTCCTACAATGAGCAGTTCTTC.

This rearrangement joins TRBV7-6 to TRBJ1-1; TRBD1 agrees at 11 bases. Trimming took 1 base from V and 1 from J; bases not matched to a gene: 8. Germline V gives CDR1 SGHVS, CDR2 FNYEAQ. The CDR3 sequence is 18 residues long. The CDR3 protein is CASSLEPGTGGTNTEAFF. CDR3 DNA: TGTGCCAGCAGCTTAGAGCCTGGGACAGGGGGGACGAACACTGAAGCTTTCTTT.

The sample holds one count of this clone. This rearrangement joins TRBV9 to TRBJ2-2; TRBD2 agrees at 14 bases. Germline CDR1 SGDLS, CDR2 YYNGEE. This CDR3 spans 19 amino acids. The trim removed 3 bases at V and 0 bases at J, leaving 7 bases unmatched. CDR3 sequence reads: CASSERTSGGPANTGELFF. CDR3 DNA: TGTGCCAGCAGCGAACGGACTAGCGGGGGGCCTGCGAACACCGGGGAGCTGTTTTTT.

The J gene is TRBJ1-5, the V gene TRBV20-1; the D gene is possibly TRBD1 (5 bases). V gave up 3 bases and J gave up 5 bases, with 11 bases separating them. This CDR3 is 13 amino acids long. In germline, CDR1 is DFQATT, CDR2 SNEGSKA (reference sequence). The DNA for the CDR3 is TGCAGTGCTAGTTACTGGGGGGATCAGCCCCAGCATTTT. Protein: CSASYWGDQPQHF.

V is TRBV4-2 and J is TRBJ2-7, with 7 bases that match TRBD2. V shed 3 bases and J 2 bases; nucleotides not matched to a gene: 7. This CDR3 has 15 residues. Germline CDR1 is LGHNA and CDR2 is YNFKEQ. CDR3 amino acids: CASSQGVTSPYEQYF. CDR3 in DNA: TGTGCCAGCAGCCAGGGGGTGACTAGCCCCTACGAGCAGTACTTC.

The chain has TRBV4-1 and TRBJ2-1; the D gene is possibly TRBD2 (6 bases). Trimming cost V 3 bases and J 0 bases, with 12 bases left between them. The CDR3 is 16 residues long. From germline, CDR1 is MGHRA and CDR2 YSYEKL. The CDR3 DNA reads TGCGCCAGCAGCCAGGAGGGGACCAGCTCCTACAATGAGCAGTTCTTC. Translation: CASSQEGTSSYNEQFF.

The V and J genes are TRBV12-5 and TRBJ2-7; 10 nucleotides align to TRBD1. CDR1 LGHNT and CDR2 FRNRAP come from the germline V gene. This CDR3 has 14 amino acids. Trimming took 4 bases from V and 5 from J; bases not matched to a gene: 5. This CDR3 reads CASGSGTGANEQYF. The CDR3 DNA reads TGTGCTAGTGGTTCCGGGACAGGGGCGAACGAGCAGTACTTC.

The CDR3 nucleotides read TGTGCCAGCAGCTTAGTGGCTAGCGGGGGAGAACAGTTCTTC. Amino acids: CASSLVASGGEQFF. The chain employs TRBV7-2 and TRBJ2-1; 10 nucleotides align to TRBD2. This CDR3 is built from 14 residues. Germline V gene data show CDR1 as SGHTA and CDR2 as FQGNSA. With 1 base clipped from V and 13 bases from J, the junction kept 7 bases outside the gene matches.

This chain connects TRBV5-4 to TRBJ2-1, with 12 nucleotides matching TRBD2. The V gene end was trimmed by 0 bases and the J gene end by 8 bases; junction bases not matched to a gene: 9. The CDR3 runs to 17 residues. In germline, CDR1 is SGHNT, CDR2 YYREEE (reference sequence). The CDR3 loop is CASSLGPSSGGADEQFF. The CDR3 DNA sequence: TGTGCCAGCAGCTTGGGCCCCTCTAGCGGGGGGGCCGATGAGCAGTTCTTC.

The chain couples TRBV5-4 to TRBJ1-1; D gene uncertain. CDR1 SGHNT and CDR2 YYREEE come from the germline V gene (reference sequence). The germline V and J ends were trimmed by 7 bases and 4 bases, with 14 bases remaining between them. The CDR3 loop spans 13 amino acids. CDR3: CASLTQAGTEAFF. The CDR3 DNA follows: TGTGCCAGCCTGACCCAGGCTGGCACTGAAGCTTTCTTT. Filled out from reference TRBV5-4 and TRBJ1-1, the complete variable domain reads ETGVTQSPTHLIKTRGQQVTLRCSSQSGHNTVSWYQQALGQGPQFIFQYYREEENGRGNFPPRFSGLQFPNYSSELNVNALELDDSALYLCASLTQAGTEAFFGQGTRLTVV.

The V call is TRBV29-1, the J call TRBJ2-1; D gene uncertain. V dropped 4 bases and J dropped 2 bases, with 15 bases sitting between them. This CDR3 spans 15 amino acids. The V gene's germline CDR1 is SQVTM and CDR2 ANQGSEA. CDR3: CSVVTTQSPYNEQFF. CDR3 coding DNA: TGCAGCGTTGTAACAACCCAGTCCCCCTACAATGAGCAGTTCTTC.

V and J are TRBV19 and TRBJ2-2, with D perhaps matching TRBD1 (5 bases). The V end lost 4 bases, the J end lost 2 bases, and 14 bases lay between the germline ends. CDR3 length equals 16 residues. Per germline, CDR1 LNHDA and CDR2 SQIVND (reference sequence). CDR3 loop: CASSTPRGSNTGELFF. The CDR3 DNA follows: TGTGCCAGTAGTACCCCTAGGGGTAGTAACACCGGGGAGCTGTTTTTT.